Below, 26 T cell receptor beta chains from the same sample are listed, as sequenced in a study of brain T cells in children with intractable seizures. The assay was immunoSEQ multiplex PCR, and TCRdb's table has in-frame clones only and misses some. The top ten clones hold about 6% of a sample with 340,000 or so clones, roughly 92% of them seen once. Time point denoted: blood from clinic visit 5 months post-surgery; TSC patient then seizure free. The starting material was peripheral blood, obtained about 5 months after surgery. The receptors were sampled from a boy under two years old with tuberous sclerosis and intractable seizures.

The chain is built from TRBV11-2 and TRBJ2-7, with D possibly being TRBD1 or TRBD2 (6 bases each). Germline loops: CDR1 SGHAT, CDR2 FQNNGV. CDR3 size: 14 residues. V lost 5 bases and J lost 2, with 13 bases in between. This CDR3 is CASSPGAGPYEQYF. The CDR3 DNA sequence: TGTGCCAGCAGCCCGGGGGCAGGTCCCTACGAGCAGTACTTC.

This rearrangement joins TRBV11-2 to TRBJ1-1; 7 positions match TRBD1. V gave up 6 bases and J gave up 5 bases; unmatched junction bases: 12. The CDR3 is 15 residues long. Germline lookup yields CDR1 SGHAT and CDR2 FQNNGV. The CDR3 nucleotides are TGTGCCAGCAGTACCTCTAGGCAGGGGGTTACTGAAGCTTTCTTT. It yields the protein CASSTSRQGVTEAFF.

The CDR3 nucleotides read TGTGCCTGGAGTGTAGCTAGCGGGGTGGCCTACGAGCAGTACTTC. Translation gives CAWSVASGVAYEQYF. The chain links TRBV30 to TRBJ2-7; 9 positions agree with TRBD2. With 0 bases clipped from V and 2 bases from J, the junction kept 5 bases outside the gene matches. The CDR3 is 15 amino acids. The germline CDR1 and CDR2 sequences are GTSNPN and SVGIG (reference sequence).

This rearrangement joins TRBV6-1 to TRBJ1-1; D is uncertain. The germline CDR1 and CDR2 sequences are MNHNS and SASEGT. This CDR3 has 14 amino acids. V was trimmed by 2 bases and J by 4 bases, leaving 11 bases between them. CDR3 bases: TGTGCCAGCAGTGAATTTGCATGGATCACTGAAGCTTTCTTT. Residues: CASSEFAWITEAFF.

The rearrangement uses TRBV10-3 and TRBJ1-2; D remains ambiguous. V was trimmed by 6 bases and J by 0 bases, leaving 11 bases between them. This CDR3 has 14 residues. In germline, CDR1 is ENHRY, CDR2 SYGVKD. The CDR3 is CAIRTGASNYGYTF. DNA of the CDR3: TGTGCCATCAGGACTGGAGCCTCTAACTATGGCTACACCTTC.

The V call is TRBV11-3, the J call TRBJ1-1, with D perhaps matching TRBD1 (6 bases). This CDR3 spans 13 amino acids. The V gene lost 3 bases and the J gene lost 1 base, with 6 bases spanning the gap. CDR1 and CDR2 from the germline V gene are SGHNT and YENEEA. Written as DNA, the CDR3 is TGTGCCAGCAGCTTGGGGGCGAACACTGAAGCTTTCTTT. Amino acid sequence: CASSLGANTEAFF.

The chain recombines TRBV5-1 with TRBJ2-6; 8 positions match TRBD1. This CDR3 spans 18 amino acids. After removal of 5 bases from V and 0 bases from J, the junction contained 10 bases not matched to a gene. The V gene's germline CDR1 is SGHRS and CDR2 YFSETQ. CDR3 region: CASRLTGETISGANVLTF. The CDR3 DNA reads as TGCGCCAGCAGACTGACAGGGGAAACCATCTCTGGGGCCAACGTCCTGACTTTC.

V usage is TRBV20-1 and J usage is TRBJ1-1; D gene unclear. V was pared by 3 bases and J by 7 bases, with 12 bases between. In germline, CDR1 is DFQATT, CDR2 SNEGSKA (reference sequence). The CDR3 loop spans 12 amino acids. The CDR3 nucleotides read TGCAGTGCTAGTAAGGTAAAGGGTGAAGCTTTCTTT. As protein: CSASKVKGEAFF.

This clone occurred once. CDR3 protein: CASSAFPGTGADNEQFF. The CDR3 nucleotides are TGTGCCAGTAGTGCCTTCCCCGGGACAGGGGCTGACAATGAGCAGTTCTTC. The chain uses TRBV19 and TRBJ2-1; TRBD1 aligns across 10 bases. V was pared by 5 bases and J by 5 bases, with 12 bases of the junction left unmatched. The CDR3 runs to 17 residues. Germline values: CDR1 LNHDA, CDR2 SQIVND (reference sequence).

This clone was seen once. The chain is built from TRBV7-3 and TRBJ1-1; no reliable D call. V lost 2 bases to trimming and J lost 2 bases, with 6 bases between them. This CDR3 has 13 amino acids. Looked up from germline, CDR1 is SGHTA and CDR2 is FQGTGA. CDR3 residues: CASSLYGNTEAFF. DNA for the CDR3: TGTGCCAGCAGCTTATATGGTAACACTGAAGCTTTCTTT.

This clone has a single count. This rearrangement joins TRBV7-8 to TRBJ1-5; unclear D gene. V shed 6 bases and J shed 1 base, with 10 bases lying between them. The length of the CDR3 is 14 residues. From germline, CDR1 is SGHVS and CDR2 FQNEAQ. The CDR3 protein is CASRNGRSNQPQHF. For the CDR3, the DNA is TGTGCCAGCAGGAACGGGAGGAGCAATCAGCCCCAGCATTTT.

This rearrangement joins TRBV5-5 to TRBJ1-2, with 7 bases identical to TRBD1. From germline, CDR1 is SGHKS and CDR2 YYEKEE (reference sequence). J lost 1 base, V lost 2 bases, and 20 bases had no gene match. The CDR3 is made up of 20 amino acids. The CDR3 nucleotides read TGTGCCAGCAGCTTCCGACAGGGCCTTACGAGGAAGGGGGTTAACTATGGCTACACCTTC. Translated: CASSFRQGLTRKGVNYGYTF.

V usage is TRBV19 and J usage is TRBJ2-7; 8 positions agree with TRBD2. Per germline, CDR1 LNHDA and CDR2 SQIVND (reference sequence). The junction had 3 bases not matched to a gene; V was cut back by 8 bases and J by 0 bases. The CDR3 spans 13 residues. The CDR3 DNA sequence: TGTGCCAGTTTAAGCGGGAGCTCCTACGAGCAGTACTTC. Its translation is CASLSGSSYEQYF.

This clone has only one observation. The chain employs TRBV15 and TRBJ1-1; TRBD1 might be the D (5 bases). Per the germline V gene, CDR1 is LNHNV and CDR2 is YYDKDF (reference sequence). CDR3 length: 15 amino acids. The ends were cut back, 0 bases at V and 5 bases at J, with 13 bases in the middle. The CDR3 spells CATSRDGGEGTEAFF. Written as DNA, the CDR3 is TGTGCCACCAGCAGAGATGGGGGTGAAGGAACTGAAGCTTTCTTT.

V gene TRBV12-5 combines with J gene TRBJ1-4; D gene ambiguous. The CDR3 is 16 amino acids. V lost 0 bases, J lost 0 bases, and 8 bases lay in between. Germline CDR1 is LGHNT and CDR2 is FRNRAP. For the CDR3, the DNA is TGTGCTAGTGGTTTGGTAGGGCAGCCAACTAATGAAAAACTGTTTTTT. Translation: CASGLVGQPTNEKLFF.

The rearrangement joins TRBV9 to TRBJ2-5; no reliable D call. Trimming removed 3 bases from V and 2 bases from J, with 11 bases in between. The CDR3 sequence is 14 residues long. Germline V gene lookup returns CDR1 SGDLS and CDR2 YYNGEE. The CDR3 is CASSGTSQQETQYF. CDR3 DNA: TGTGCCAGCAGCGGGACCTCACAACAAGAGACCCAGTACTTC.

This clone is a singleton in its sample. The CDR3 DNA sequence: TGTGCCAGCACGGGGAGTAGCGGGACGAACACCGGGGAGCTGTTTTTT. Its protein product is CASTGSSGTNTGELFF. V and J are TRBV7-3 and TRBJ2-2; 8 nucleotides match TRBD2. The V gene end was trimmed by 7 bases and the J gene end by 0 bases; junction bases not matched to a gene: 7. Per germline, CDR1 SGHTA and CDR2 FQGTGA. The CDR3 extends over 16 amino acids.

The chain links TRBV6-6 to TRBJ2-1, with 10 positions matching TRBD2. J gave up 4 bases and V 7 bases, and 7 bases lay outside the gene matches. This CDR3 has 15 amino acids. Germline V CDR1 and CDR2: MNHNY, SVGAGI (reference sequence). The CDR3: CASILTSGTYNEQFF. The CDR3 region has the DNA TGTGCCAGCATACTAACTAGCGGGACGTACAATGAGCAGTTCTTC.

The J gene is TRBJ2-1, the V gene TRBV19; TRBD1 agrees at 12 bases. The length of the CDR3 is 14 residues. The trim removed 6 bases at V and 9 bases at J, leaving 6 bases unmatched. Germline V gives CDR1 LNHDA, CDR2 SQIVND (reference sequence). The CDR3 nucleotides are TGTGCCAGTAGGACCGGGACAGGGGGCATTGAGCAGTTCTTC. This codes for CASRTGTGGIEQFF.

DNA for the CDR3: TGTGCCAGCAGACGGCCGGGACAGGGTAAGGCCTACAATGAGCAGTTCTTC. Its translation is CASRRPGQGKAYNEQFF. The rearrangement joins TRBV11-2 to TRBJ2-1; 9 nucleotides align to TRBD1. Germline-derived CDR1 and CDR2 are SGHAT and FQNNGV. The trim removed 6 bases at V and 2 bases at J, leaving 11 bases unmatched. The CDR3 length is 17 residues. The full variable domain, completed using reference TRBV11-2 and TRBJ2-1, is EAGVAQSPRYKIIEKRQSVAFWCNPISGHATLYWYQQILGQGPKLLIQFQNNGVVDDSQLPKDRFSAERLKGVDSTLKIQPAKLEDSAVYLCASRRPGQGKAYNEQFFGPGTRLTVL.

The J gene is TRBJ1-2, the V gene TRBV7-8; unclear D gene. Germline values: CDR1 SGHVS, CDR2 FQNEAQ. The CDR3 sequence is 14 residues long. V was trimmed by 0 bases and J by 5 bases, leaving 10 bases between them. As DNA, the CDR3 is TGTGCCAGCAGCTTAGCGTCGGCAGGATATGGCTACACCTTC. Amino acids: CASSLASAGYGYTF.

The chain is built from TRBV2 and TRBJ2-6; D is perhaps TRBD1 (6 bases). The CDR3 loop spans 16 amino acids. V was trimmed by 2 bases and J by 2 bases, leaving 10 bases between them. The germline CDR1 and CDR2 sequences are SNHLY and FYNNEI. CDR3: CASSEQGKPGANVLTF. The CDR3 DNA reads as TGTGCCAGCAGTGAACAGGGGAAGCCTGGGGCCAACGTCCTGACTTTC. Full variable domain (missing parts from reference TRBV2 and TRBJ2-6): EPEVTQTPSHQVTQMGQEVILRCVPISNHLYFYWYRQILGQKVEFLVSFYNNEISEKSEIFDDQFSVERPDGSNFTLKIRSTKLEDSAMYFCASSEQGKPGANVLTFGAGSRLTVL.

The chain uses TRBV6-5 and TRBJ2-5; 7 bases are a match to TRBD2. There are 14 residues in the CDR3. Unmatched junction bases numbered 5, after V lost 7 bases and J lost 0 bases. Germline V CDR1 and CDR2: MNHEY, SVGAGI. CDR3 bases: TGTGCCAGCATGGCGGGGGATCACCAAGAGACCCAGTACTTC. Protein sequence: CASMAGDHQETQYF.

The rearrangement links TRBV28 to TRBJ2-1; 9 positions agree with TRBD1. The CDR3 covers 14 residues. Germline CDR1 is MDHEN and CDR2 is SYDVKM. J was trimmed by 9 bases and V by 5 bases; bases with no gene match: 8. The CDR3 loop reads CASSNRQGVFEQFF. CDR3 sequence (DNA): TGTGCCAGCAGTAACAGACAGGGGGTTTTTGAGCAGTTCTTC.

This rearrangement joins TRBV7-8 to TRBJ1-6; D not certain. The CDR3 is made up of 18 amino acids. V lost 0 bases, J lost 0 bases, and 12 bases lay in between. CDR1 and CDR2 from the germline V gene are SGHVS and FQNEAQ. CDR3 protein: CASSLARGYSSYNSPLHF. As DNA, the CDR3 is TGTGCCAGCAGCTTAGCGAGAGGGTACAGCTCCTATAATTCACCCCTCCACTTT. Variable domain in full (rest from reference TRBV7-8 and TRBJ1-6): GAGVSQSPRYKVAKRGQDVALRCDPISGHVSLFWYQQALGQGPEFLTYFQNEAQLDKSGLPSDRFFAERPEGSVSTLKIQRTQQEDSAVYLCASSLARGYSSYNSPLHFGNGTRLTVT.

The chain couples TRBV29-1 to TRBJ1-1; D not resolved. V lost 5 bases and J 1 base, leaving 14 bases between the germline ends. The CDR3 totals 14 residues. Germline V gives CDR1 SQVTM, CDR2 ANQGSEA. The CDR3 bases are TGCAGCGTTACCCCCCGGGCATCGAACACTGAAGCTTTCTTT. Its translation: CSVTPRASNTEAFF.